This T cell receptor (beta chain) was captured by sequencing in a study of OX40 agonist ivuxolimab in advanced cancers. Sequencing was performed with immunoSEQ multiplex PCR; in TCRdb, only in-frame clones are kept and a portion is missing. The repertoire holds about 86,000 clones, with 87% as singletons. This clone was seen once. CDR1 and CDR2 from the germline V gene are SGHDT and YYEEEE. This CDR3 is built from 16 residues. V lost 0 bases, J lost 5 bases, and 11 bases stayed unmatched. Sequencing used CD4+ or CD8+ T cells sorted from blood, obtained in a trial of the OX40 agonist ivuxolimab. The origin of this receptor is an adult with an advanced solid tumor such as melanoma, head and neck, liver or kidney cancer. V gene TRBV5-6 combines with J gene TRBJ2-7; TRBD1 matches at 7 bases. In DNA form, the CDR3 reads TGTGCCAGCAGCTTGGAGATGCGTCAGGGGGTCCACGAGCAGTACTTC. It codes for CASSLEMRQGVHEQYF.